Below are 29 T cell receptor beta chains sequenced from a single sample in a study of CXCR3 chemokines and chemotherapy response in bladder cancer. TCRdb re-derived calls from the PCR reads in MiXCR, one entry per CDR3 protein. The sample consists of about 2,000 distinct CDR3 sequences, about a sixth of them appearing once. This material was obtained from a patient whose treatment included neoadjuvant chemotherapy. Every receptor here comes from a human donor with bladder cancer that responded to neoadjuvant chemotherapy.

To note about this clonotype: At one end, the junction sequence differs from germline, possibly due to a read error. V gene TRBV10-3 combines with J gene TRBJ2-5; a weak D match, TRBD1 (5 bases). Germline CDR1 is ENHRY and CDR2 is SYGVKD. The CDR3 covers 13 residues. Here the CDR3 DNA reads TGTGCCTTCAGTTACTCGAAGCAGGGGACCCAGTACTTC. The encoded protein is CAFSYSKQGTQYF.

This clonotype was detected only once. The chain has TRBV6-5 and TRBJ2-7; 7 bases are a match to TRBD2. The germline V gene has CDR1 MNHEY and CDR2 SVGAGI. The CDR3 covers 18 residues. After removal of 2 bases from V and 2 bases from J, the junction contained 15 bases not matched to a gene. The CDR3 loop is CASSYNALGGSSAYEQYF. DNA of the CDR3: TGTGCCAGCAGTTACAACGCCCTTGGCGGGAGCTCCGCCTACGAGCAGTACTTC.

This chain uses TRBV20-1 with TRBJ2-1, with 8 positions matching TRBD2. The trim removed 0 bases at V and 7 bases at J, leaving 8 bases unmatched. The CDR3 runs to 15 residues. Germline-derived CDR1 and CDR2 are DFQATT and SNEGSKA (reference sequence). The CDR3 DNA sequence: TGCAGTGCTAGAGATGAGCGGGAGTTGGGAAATGAGCAGTTCTTC. Its protein is CSARDERELGNEQFF.

The sample holds a few counts of this clonotype. V gene TRBV27 combines with J gene TRBJ2-1, with D hard to call. The V end was cut by 5 bases, the J end by 4 bases, with 6 bases between. This CDR3 is 12 amino acids long. Germline CDR1 is MNHEY and CDR2 is SMNVEV (reference sequence). CDR3 protein: CASSLSYNEQFF. The DNA for the CDR3 is TGTGCCAGCAGTCTTTCTTACAATGAGCAGTTCTTC.

The chain joins TRBV7-9 to TRBJ2-7; TRBD2 matches 9 bases. The V and J ends lost 0 bases and 2 bases, in that order; junction bases with no gene match: 8. The CDR3 length is 17 residues. Germline V gene data show CDR1 as SEHNR and CDR2 as FQNEAQ (reference sequence). The CDR3 reads CASSLAYSGSSAYEQYF. The CDR3 nucleotides are TGTGCCAGCAGCTTAGCTTATAGCGGGAGCTCCGCCTACGAGCAGTACTTC.

The V call is TRBV7-2, the J call TRBJ2-3; D tentatively fits TRBD1 or TRBD2 (6 bases each). The germline V gene encodes CDR1 SGHTA and CDR2 FQGNSA. This CDR3 region has 19 residues. V was clipped by 1 base and J by 1 base, with 21 bases between them. The CDR3 loop reads CASSLVQGRHPTGTDTQYF. The CDR3 nucleotides are TGTGCCAGCAGCTTAGTTCAGGGGAGGCATCCCACTGGCACAGATACGCAGTATTTT. The whole variable domain, filled in from reference TRBV7-2 and TRBJ2-3, reads GAGVSQSPSNKVTEKGKDVELRCDPISGHTALYWYRQSLGQGLEFLIYFQGNSAPDKSGLPSDRFSAERTGGSVSTLTIQRTQQEDSAVYLCASSLVQGRHPTGTDTQYFGPGTRLTVL.

Points on this clonotype: This likely came from a read error, as a far larger clone is one base away. The chain recombines TRBV6-6 with TRBJ2-1, with a weak D call TRBD2 (6 bases). The J call may not be correct, given that the DNA end is closer to TRBJ2-3. Per the germline V gene, CDR1 is MNHNY and CDR2 is SVGAGI (reference sequence). The CDR3 length is 13 residues. The CDR3 coding sequence is TGTGCCAGCAGGGCCTCTAGCGCAGTTACGCAGTATTTT. This translates into CASRASSAVTQYF.

This clonotype was recorded at least ten times. CDR3 sequence reads: CARKDGYSNQPQHF. CDR3 nucleotide sequence: TGTGCCCGCAAGGACGGCTATAGCAATCAGCCCCAGCATTTT. The chain uses TRBV6-2 or TRBV6-3 and TRBJ1-5; unclear D gene. The germline CDR1 and CDR2 sequences are MNHEY and SVGEGT. V was cut by 11 bases and J by 0 bases, with 14 bases left in between. This CDR3 region has 14 residues.

This clonotype is medium-sized by share. The V call is TRBV13, the J call TRBJ2-3; 7 bases match TRBD2. After removal of 5 bases from V and 5 bases from J, the junction contained 7 bases not matched to a gene. In germline, CDR1 is PRHDT, CDR2 FYEKMQ (reference sequence). This CDR3 has 14 amino acids. The CDR3: CASSPRSGGDTQYF. The DNA of the CDR3 is TGTGCCAGCAGCCCCCGATCGGGAGGAGATACGCAGTATTTT.

The chain recombines TRBV20-1 with TRBJ2-5; tentative D call: TRBD1 (5 bases). Germline CDR1 and CDR2: DFQATT and SNEGSKA (reference sequence). V dropped 1 base and J dropped 5 bases, with 11 bases sitting between them. The CDR3 has 13 amino acids. The CDR3 sequence: CSARVQGIETQYF. In nucleotides, the CDR3 is TGCAGTGCTAGAGTTCAGGGTATCGAGACCCAGTACTTC.

By share, this clonotype ranks as large. This chain connects TRBV7-2 to TRBJ2-5; no clear D. CDR3 length: 15 residues. V lost 3 bases and J 5 bases, leaving 16 bases between the germline ends. From germline, CDR1 is SGHTA and CDR2 FQGNSA. CDR3 protein: CASSFDGSMGETQYF. DNA for the CDR3: TGTGCCAGCAGCTTTGACGGATCCATGGGGGAGACCCAGTACTTC.

By share, this clonotype ranks as medium-sized. V gene TRBV19 combines with J gene TRBJ2-3; D may be TRBD2 (5 bases). Per the germline V gene, CDR1 is LNHDA and CDR2 is SQIVND (reference sequence). V was pared by 8 bases and J by 7 bases, with 10 bases between. This CDR3 spans 11 amino acids. Here the CDR3 DNA reads TGTGCCAGTGGGAGACAAAATACGCAGTATTTT. It specifies CASGRQNTQYF. The full variable domain, in which reference TRBV19 and TRBJ2-3 provide the parts outside the CDR3, is DGGITQSPKYLFRKEGQNVTLSCEQNLNHDAMYWYRQDPGQGLRLIYYSQIVNDFQKGDIAEGYSVSREKKESFPLTVTSAQKNPTAFYLCASGRQNTQYFGPGTRLTVL.

By sample share, this clonotype is medium-sized (0.01 to 0.1%). This chain links TRBV6-5 with TRBJ2-5; no firm D call. V was pared by 1 base and J by 6 bases, with 12 bases between. This CDR3 spans 14 amino acids. Germline lookup yields CDR1 MNHEY and CDR2 SVGAGI. CDR3 DNA sequence: TGTGCCAGCAGTTACTACCGACAAAAGAAGACCCAGTACTTC. Amino acids: CASSYYRQKKTQYF.

This clonotype is judged large (0.1 to 1%). The chain has TRBV29-1 and TRBJ1-1; possibly TRBD1 for D (5 bases). With 6 bases removed from V and 1 base from J, the gap between germline ends came to 15 bases. Germline CDR1 and CDR2: SQVTM and ANQGSEA. CDR3 size: 14 residues. The CDR3 region has the DNA TGCAGCGTGGACCGGTGGGGGTGGAACACTGAAGCTTTCTTT. Translated, it gives CSVDRWGWNTEAFF.

Concerning this clonotype: A far larger clone lies a single base away; this is likely a read error. Written as DNA, the CDR3 is TGTGCCAGTAGTATAAAAGACGGGATGGAGTACGAGCAGTTCTTC. Protein sequence: CASSIKDGMEYEQFF. This chain connects TRBV19 to TRBJ2-1; the D gene is possibly TRBD2 (5 bases). V was trimmed by 2 bases and J by 10 bases, leaving 18 bases between them. Germline V gene lookup returns CDR1 LNHDA and CDR2 SQIVND (reference sequence). The CDR3 sequence is 15 residues long.

To note about this clonotype: This likely reflects a read error, since a far larger clone is one base away. V gene TRBV24-1 combines with J gene TRBJ2-1, with D possibly TRBD2 on 5 matching bases. This CDR3 has 13 amino acids. Germline-derived CDR1 and CDR2 are KGHDR and SFDVKD. Trimming removed 5 bases from V and 10 bases from J, with 14 bases in between. This CDR3 reads CATSVGLTYEQFF. DNA of the CDR3: TGTGCCACCAGTGTTGGACTCACCTACGAGCAGTTCTTC.

A few counts support this clonotype. The chain combines TRBV2 with TRBJ1-5, with 8 bases that match TRBD1. V shed 4 bases and J 7 bases; nucleotides not matched to a gene: 6. The CDR3 has 14 amino acids. Germline V CDR1 and CDR2: SNHLY, FYNNEI. Written as DNA, the CDR3 is TGTGCCAGCAGTGCAGGGGGCCAGGGCCAGCCCCAGCATTTT. This codes for CASSAGGQGQPQHF.

The chain joins TRBV7-9 to TRBJ2-1; no definite D call. The CDR3 contains 14 residues. V lost 5 bases, J lost 2 bases, and 10 bases lay in between. From germline, CDR1 is SEHNR and CDR2 FQNEAQ (reference sequence). The CDR3 reads CASSPPRTYNEQFF. In DNA, the CDR3 is TGTGCCAGCAGCCCCCCTAGAACCTACAATGAGCAGTTCTTC.

This clonotype is labeled as medium-sized. The V call is TRBV24-1, the J call TRBJ2-1; 8 nucleotides line up with TRBD2. In germline, CDR1 is KGHDR, CDR2 SFDVKD. CDR3 length: 16 amino acids. The V segment lost 0 bases and the J segment 7 bases; nucleotides outside the gene matches: 7. The DNA of the CDR3 is TGTGCCACCAGTGATTTGAGCGGGAGTGCCTCTAATGAGCAGTTCTTC. This encodes CATSDLSGSASNEQFF.

This clonotype rates as medium-sized. CDR3 coding DNA: TGTGCCAGCAGTCCGTCGGCAGGGGCACAGCCCCAGCATTTT. Encoded protein: CASSPSAGAQPQHF. This chain connects TRBV6-1 to TRBJ1-5; possible D gene TRBD1, 6 bases. The germline V gene has CDR1 MNHNS and CDR2 SASEGT. Trimming cost V 5 bases and J 7 bases, with 15 bases left between them. The CDR3 consists of 14 residues.

Comments on this clonotype: An end of the junction does not agree with germline; a read error may underlie this. The CDR3 nucleotides read TGTGCCAGCGGCTTAGGACCGTCCGCCGGGGAGCTGTTTTTT. It specifies CASGLGPSAGELFF. This rearrangement joins TRBV7-3 to TRBJ2-2, with D hard to call. This CDR3 spans 14 amino acids. CDR1 and CDR2 (germline): SGHTA, FQGTGA. Full variable domain (outside the CDR3, taken from reference TRBV7-3 and TRBJ2-2): GAGVSQTPSNKVTEKGKYVELRCDPISGHTALYWYRQSLGQGPEFLIYFQGTGAADDSGLPNDRFFAVRPEGSVSTLKIQRTERGDSAVYLCASGLGPSAGELFFGEGSRLTVL.

The rearrangement links TRBV6-2 or TRBV6-3 to TRBJ2-7, with TRBD2 identical over 16 bases. Germline V CDR1 and CDR2: MNHEY, SVGEGT. V shed 4 bases and J 6 bases; nucleotides not matched to a gene: 9. There are 17 residues in the CDR3. CDR3 in amino acids: CASSSGTSGRAVTEQYF. The CDR3 nucleotides read TGTGCCAGCAGTTCCGGGACTAGCGGGAGGGCAGTCACCGAGCAGTACTTC.

By share, this clonotype counts as medium-sized. The chain links TRBV6-2 or TRBV6-3 to TRBJ2-7; 7 bases are a match to TRBD1. The J segment lost 0 bases and the V segment lost 4 bases, leaving 9 bases of the junction unmatched. Germline lookup yields CDR1 MNHEY and CDR2 SVGEGT. This CDR3 comprises 16 residues. The CDR3: CASSSLGTASSYEQYF. The CDR3 nucleotides read TGTGCCAGCAGTTCCCTCGGGACAGCTAGCTCCTACGAGCAGTACTTC.

In this sample, this clonotype is medium-sized. The rearrangement links TRBV24-1 to TRBJ2-1, with a possible D match to TRBD1 (7 bases). Trimming took 4 bases from V and 6 from J, leaving 15 bases between them. The CDR3 is 15 amino acids. Germline V lookup: CDR1 KGHDR, CDR2 SFDVKD. DNA for the CDR3: TGTGCCACCAGTGAGCAGGGGGGAGGATCCAATGAGCAGTTCTTC. Amino acid sequence: CATSEQGGGSNEQFF.

By proportion, this clonotype is medium-sized. The genes are TRBV15 and TRBJ1-1, with D possibly matching TRBD1 (6 bases). Germline CDR1 and CDR2: LNHNV and YYDKDF (reference sequence). Trimming cost V 1 base and J 5 bases, with 11 bases left between them. The CDR3 sequence is 14 residues long. The DNA of the CDR3 is TGTGCCACCAGCAGAGCTTCACAGGGAACTGAAGCTTTCTTT. It translates to CATSRASQGTEAFF.

In this sample, this clonotype turned up a few times. The V call is TRBV7-9, the J call TRBJ2-5; tentative D call: TRBD1 (5 bases). This CDR3 spans 12 amino acids. The germline V gene has CDR1 SEHNR and CDR2 FQNEAQ (reference sequence). Trimming took 6 bases from V and 3 from J, leaving 8 bases between them. The CDR3 protein is CASSRREETQYF. Here the CDR3 DNA reads TGTGCCAGCAGTCGCAGGGAAGAGACCCAGTACTTC.

The chain uses TRBV11-2 and TRBJ2-1; the D gene is possibly TRBD2 (6 bases). Germline CDR1 SGHAT, CDR2 FQNNGV. The CDR3 runs 15 residues. V shed 3 bases and J shed 8 bases, with 17 bases lying between them. The CDR3 is CASSLGLLTLDEQFF. The CDR3 DNA is TGTGCCAGCAGCTTGGGACTCCTCACTTTGGATGAGCAGTTCTTC.

About this clonotype: A read error likely explains this, since a far larger clone differs by one base. J is TRBJ2-7 and V is TRBV6-1; 8 nucleotides match TRBD1. V shed 8 bases and J 7 bases; nucleotides not matched to a gene: 13. CDR1 and CDR2 (germline): MNHNS, SASEGT. This CDR3 region has 14 residues. In nucleotides, the CDR3 is TGTGCCAGCGGCCGGGACAGGTCCTACAATGAGCAGTACTTC. As protein: CASGRDRSYNEQYF.

This clonotype was picked up many times. The gene calls are TRBV27 and TRBJ1-2; D is unclear. This CDR3 contains 15 residues. The V end lost 2 bases, the J end lost 8 bases, and 18 bases lay between the germline ends. Germline CDR1 and CDR2: MNHEY and SMNVEV (reference sequence). The CDR3 nucleotides read TGTGCCAGCAGTTTAGAGGAGGAAGGAGGGATCGGCTACACCTTC. This gives the protein CASSLEEEGGIGYTF.